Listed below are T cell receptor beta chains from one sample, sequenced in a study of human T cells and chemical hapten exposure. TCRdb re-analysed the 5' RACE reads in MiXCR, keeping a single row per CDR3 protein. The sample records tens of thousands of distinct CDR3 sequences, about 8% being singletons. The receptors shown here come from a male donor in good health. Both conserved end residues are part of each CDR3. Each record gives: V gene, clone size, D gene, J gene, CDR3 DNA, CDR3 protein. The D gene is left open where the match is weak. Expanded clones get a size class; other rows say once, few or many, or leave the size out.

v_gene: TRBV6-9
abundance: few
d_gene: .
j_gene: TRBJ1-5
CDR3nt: TGTGCCAGCAAAATAGGAGGCAATCAGCCCCAGCATTTT
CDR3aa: CASKIGGNQPQHF

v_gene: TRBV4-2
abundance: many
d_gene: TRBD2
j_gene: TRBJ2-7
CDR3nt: TGTGCCAGCAGCCAACAGACTAGCGGGGGGTACGAGCAGTACTTC
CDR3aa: CASSQQTSGGYEQYF

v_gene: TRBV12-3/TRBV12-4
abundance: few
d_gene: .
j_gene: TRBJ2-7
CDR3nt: TGTGCCAGCAGCCGACGCGGGACAGCGGTTAATGAGCAGTACTTC
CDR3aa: CASSRRGTAVNEQYF

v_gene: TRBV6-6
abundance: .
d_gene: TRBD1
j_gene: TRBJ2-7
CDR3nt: TGTGCCAGCAGTTACTCCTCCGAGACAGGGGGCTACGAGCAGTACTTC
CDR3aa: CASSYSSETGGYEQYF

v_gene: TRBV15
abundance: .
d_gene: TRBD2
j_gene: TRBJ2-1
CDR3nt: TGTGCCACCAGCAACCTTCCTACTAGCGGGAGAACATATGAGCAGTTCTTC
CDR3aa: CATSNLPTSGRTYEQFF

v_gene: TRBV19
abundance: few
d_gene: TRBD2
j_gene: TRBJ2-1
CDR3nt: TGTGCCAGTAGTTTGCCGGGACTAGCGGGGGGCTACAATGAGCAGTTCTTC
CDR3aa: CASSLPGLAGGYNEQFF

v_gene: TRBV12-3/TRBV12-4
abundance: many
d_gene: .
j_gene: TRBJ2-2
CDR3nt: TGTGCCAGCAGTTTATCTGGGGCGATGGGGGAGCTGTTTTTT
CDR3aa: CASSLSGAMGELFF

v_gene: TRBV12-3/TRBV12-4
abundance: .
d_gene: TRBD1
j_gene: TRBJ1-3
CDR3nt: TGTGCCAGCAGTTCCCGATGGGGACAGGCAGAGAACTCTGGAAACACCATATATTTT
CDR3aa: CASSSRWGQAENSGNTIYF

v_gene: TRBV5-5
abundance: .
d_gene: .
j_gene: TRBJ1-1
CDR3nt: TGTGCCAGCAGCTTGGAAGTAGGAAACTTGGAAACAAAAGCTTTCTTT
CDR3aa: CASSLEVGNLETKAFF

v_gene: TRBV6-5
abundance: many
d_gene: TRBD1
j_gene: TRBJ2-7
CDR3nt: TGTGCCAGCAGTTTCCATGGGACAGGGGGCGAGCAGTACTTC
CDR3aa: CASSFHGTGGEQYF

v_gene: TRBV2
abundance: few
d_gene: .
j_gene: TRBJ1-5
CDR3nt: TGTGCCAGCAGCGGCCGGGTCAATCAGCCCCAGCATTTT
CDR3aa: CASSGRVNQPQHF

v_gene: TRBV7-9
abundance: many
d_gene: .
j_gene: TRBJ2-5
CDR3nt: TGTGCCAGCAGCCGCCGGACTGGGGAAAAAGAGACCCAGTACTTC
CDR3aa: CASSRRTGEKETQYF

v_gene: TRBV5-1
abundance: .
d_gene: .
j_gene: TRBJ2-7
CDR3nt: TGCGCCAGCAACATCGATGGACCCCACAATGTGCAGTACTTC
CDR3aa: CASNIDGPHNVQYF

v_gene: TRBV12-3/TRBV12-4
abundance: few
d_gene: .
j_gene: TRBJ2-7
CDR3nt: TGTGCCAGCAGGGGTGGGGGGAGTTACGAGCAGTACTTC
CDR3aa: CASRGGGSYEQYF

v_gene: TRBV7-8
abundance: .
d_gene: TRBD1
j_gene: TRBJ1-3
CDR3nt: TGTGCCAGCAGCCTTCAACCGGGACAGGAGGCTGGAAACACCATATATTTT
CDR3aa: CASSLQPGQEAGNTIYF

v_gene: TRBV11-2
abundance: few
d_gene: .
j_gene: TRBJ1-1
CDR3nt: TGTGCCAGCAGCTCGCGGATAGCCATGAACACTGAAGCTTTCTTT
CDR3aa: CASSSRIAMNTEAFF

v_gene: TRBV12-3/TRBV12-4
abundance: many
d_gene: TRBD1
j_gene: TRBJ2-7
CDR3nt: TGTGCCAGCAGTTTAGAGGGGACAGGGGCGAATTCCTACGAGCAGTACTTC
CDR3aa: CASSLEGTGANSYEQYF

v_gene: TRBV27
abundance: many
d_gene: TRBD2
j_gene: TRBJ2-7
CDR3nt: TGTGCCAGCAGTTTATCGAAAGCCACTAGCGGGAGTTACGAGCAGTACTTC
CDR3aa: CASSLSKATSGSYEQYF

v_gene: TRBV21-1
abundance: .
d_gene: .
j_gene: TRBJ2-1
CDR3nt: TGTGCCAGCAGCAAAGTCACGGAGACTTGGGATGAGCAGTTCTTC
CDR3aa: CASSKVTETWDEQFF

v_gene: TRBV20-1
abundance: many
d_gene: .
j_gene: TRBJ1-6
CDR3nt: TGCAGTGCTAGAGCTACAGGGAGCGATTCACCCCTCCACTTT
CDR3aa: CSARATGSDSPLHF

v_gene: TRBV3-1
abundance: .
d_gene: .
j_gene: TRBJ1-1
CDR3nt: TGTGCCAGCAGCCCATCCGGGGCAGGGAACACTGAAGCTTTCTTT
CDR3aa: CASSPSGAGNTEAFF

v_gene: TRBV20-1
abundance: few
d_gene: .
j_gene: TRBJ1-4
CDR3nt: TGCAGTGCTAAGTCGGGGAAAAAACTGTTTTTT
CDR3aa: CSAKSGKKLFF

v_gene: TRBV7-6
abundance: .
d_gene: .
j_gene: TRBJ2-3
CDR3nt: TGTGCCAGCAGCTTAGCGCCGGAGGGAGATACGCAGTATTTT
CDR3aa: CASSLAPEGDTQYF

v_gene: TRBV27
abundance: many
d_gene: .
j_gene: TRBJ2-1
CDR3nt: TGTGCCAGCAGTTTAGGAGACAGGCTCAATGAGCAGTTCTTC
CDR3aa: CASSLGDRLNEQFF

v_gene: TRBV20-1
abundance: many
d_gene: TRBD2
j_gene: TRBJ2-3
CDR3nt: TGCAGTGCTAGTCAGGCGGGAGGTGATACGCAGTATTTT
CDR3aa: CSASQAGGDTQYF

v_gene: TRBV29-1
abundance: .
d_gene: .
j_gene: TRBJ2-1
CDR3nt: TGCAGCGTTACGGGACAAGCCTTCAATGAGCAGTTCTTC
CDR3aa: CSVTGQAFNEQFF

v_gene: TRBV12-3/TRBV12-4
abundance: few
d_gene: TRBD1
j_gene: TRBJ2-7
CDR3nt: TGTGCCAGCAGTTTAAACCAGGGGGCAGAGGACGAGCAGTACTTC
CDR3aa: CASSLNQGAEDEQYF

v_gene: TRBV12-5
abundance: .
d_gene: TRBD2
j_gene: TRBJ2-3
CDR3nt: TGTGCTAGTGGTTTGCCCGAGACTAGCGGGGAGGGGGACACCGGGGCTTTTTTGGATACGCAGTATTTT
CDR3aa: CASGLPETSGEGDTGAFLDTQYF

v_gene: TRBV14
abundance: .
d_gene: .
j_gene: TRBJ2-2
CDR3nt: TGTGCCAGCAGCCATATACGGGGGGCCATCTTCACCGGGGAGCTGTTTTTT
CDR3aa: CASSHIRGAIFTGELFF

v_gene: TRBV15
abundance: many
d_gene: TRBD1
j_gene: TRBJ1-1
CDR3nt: TGTGCCACGAGGGATCCTTATGGACAGGGGGCGACTGAAGCTTTCTTT
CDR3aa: CATRDPYGQGATEAFF

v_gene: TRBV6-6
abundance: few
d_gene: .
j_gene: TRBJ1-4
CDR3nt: TGTGCCAGCAAGAGAACCGACAGTCCTGCTAATGAAAAACTGTTTTTT
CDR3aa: CASKRTDSPANEKLFF

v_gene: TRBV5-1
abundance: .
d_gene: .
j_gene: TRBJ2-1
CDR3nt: TGCGCCAGCAGCTTGAAAGGTTTAGGCCTCCCGGGGAATGAGCAGTTCTTC
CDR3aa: CASSLKGLGLPGNEQFF

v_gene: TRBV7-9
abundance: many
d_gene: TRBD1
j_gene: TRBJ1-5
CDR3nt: TGTGCCAGCAGTCCAGAGGGGGCCGTTCAGCCCCAGCATTTT
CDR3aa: CASSPEGAVQPQHF

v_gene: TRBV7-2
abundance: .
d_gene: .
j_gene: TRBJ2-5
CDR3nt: TGTGCCAGCAGCTTAGGCGGAGGGCAAGAGACCCAGTACTTC
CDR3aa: CASSLGGGQETQYF

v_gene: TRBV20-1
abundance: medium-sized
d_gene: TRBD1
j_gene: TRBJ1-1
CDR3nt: TGCAGTGCTAGATCGGGACAGGGGGACACTGAAGCTTTCTTT
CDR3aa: CSARSGQGDTEAFF

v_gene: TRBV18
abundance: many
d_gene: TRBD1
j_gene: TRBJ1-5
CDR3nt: TGTGCCAGCTCACCGGGGTCGACAGGGATGACTCAGCCCCAGCATTTT
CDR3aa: CASSPGSTGMTQPQHF

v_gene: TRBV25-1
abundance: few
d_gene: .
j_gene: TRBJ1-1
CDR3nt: TGTGCCAGCAGTGGACACAGGGTCGAGAACACTGAAGCTTTCTTT
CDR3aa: CASSGHRVENTEAFF

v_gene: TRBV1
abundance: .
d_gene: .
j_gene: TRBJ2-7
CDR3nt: TGCACCAGCAGCCCGGGACTAGCGGGAGGCAACATGACCTACGAGCAGTACTTC
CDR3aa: CTSSPGLAGGNMTYEQYF

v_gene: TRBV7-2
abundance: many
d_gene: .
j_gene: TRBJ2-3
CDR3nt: TGTGCCAGCAGCCCGTGGCGGGCGAGCACAGATACGCAGTATTTT
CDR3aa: CASSPWRASTDTQYF

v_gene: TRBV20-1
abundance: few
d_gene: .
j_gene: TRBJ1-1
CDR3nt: TGCAGTGCTAGAGAGGCAGGGGCCGAGTCGACTGAAGCTTTCTTT
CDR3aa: CSAREAGAESTEAFF

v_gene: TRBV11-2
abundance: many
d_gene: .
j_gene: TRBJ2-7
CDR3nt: TGTGCCAGCAGCTTAGATCTTCGGGGCTGGTACGAGCAGTACTTC
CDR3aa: CASSLDLRGWYEQYF

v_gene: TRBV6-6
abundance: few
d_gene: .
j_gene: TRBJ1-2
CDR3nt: TGTGCCAGCAGTTTTCTCCCGACAGGAGGGGTGGATGGCTACACCTTC
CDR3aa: CASSFLPTGGVDGYTF

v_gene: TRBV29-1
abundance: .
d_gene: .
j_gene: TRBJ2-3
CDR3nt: TGCAGCGTTGGGGGTATAGGGACCACAGATACGCAGTATTTT
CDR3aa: CSVGGIGTTDTQYF

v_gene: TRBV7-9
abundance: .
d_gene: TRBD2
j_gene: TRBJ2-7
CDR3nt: TGTGCCAGCAGCTTAGCGGGGCGGGAGTACGAGCAGTACTTC
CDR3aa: CASSLAGREYEQYF

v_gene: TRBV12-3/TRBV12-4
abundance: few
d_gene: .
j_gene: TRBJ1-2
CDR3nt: TGTGCCAGCAGTAGGGCTGGCGGCTACACCTTC
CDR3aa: CASSRAGGYTF

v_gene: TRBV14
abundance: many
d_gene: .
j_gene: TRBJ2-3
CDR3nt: TGTGCCAGCAGCCAAGCGAAGGGACCAGATACGCAGTATTTT
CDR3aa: CASSQAKGPDTQYF

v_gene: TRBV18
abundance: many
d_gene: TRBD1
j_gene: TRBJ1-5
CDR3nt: TGTGCCAGCTCACCACCGGGACAGGGGCATCAGCCCCAGCATTTT
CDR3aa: CASSPPGQGHQPQHF

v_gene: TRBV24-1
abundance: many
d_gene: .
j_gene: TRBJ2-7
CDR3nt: TGTGCCACCAGTGACCCAAAAGGGGTCGAGCAGTACTTC
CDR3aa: CATSDPKGVEQYF

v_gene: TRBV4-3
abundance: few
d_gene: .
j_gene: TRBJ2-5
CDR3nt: TGCGCCAGCAGCCAAGATGCAGGAAGGAACGGGGAGACCCAGTACTTC
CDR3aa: CASSQDAGRNGETQYF

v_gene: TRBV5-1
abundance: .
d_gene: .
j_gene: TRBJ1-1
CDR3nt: TGCGCCAGCAGCTTGGTCAGGGTCGGCACTGAAGCTTTCTTT
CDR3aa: CASSLVRVGTEAFF